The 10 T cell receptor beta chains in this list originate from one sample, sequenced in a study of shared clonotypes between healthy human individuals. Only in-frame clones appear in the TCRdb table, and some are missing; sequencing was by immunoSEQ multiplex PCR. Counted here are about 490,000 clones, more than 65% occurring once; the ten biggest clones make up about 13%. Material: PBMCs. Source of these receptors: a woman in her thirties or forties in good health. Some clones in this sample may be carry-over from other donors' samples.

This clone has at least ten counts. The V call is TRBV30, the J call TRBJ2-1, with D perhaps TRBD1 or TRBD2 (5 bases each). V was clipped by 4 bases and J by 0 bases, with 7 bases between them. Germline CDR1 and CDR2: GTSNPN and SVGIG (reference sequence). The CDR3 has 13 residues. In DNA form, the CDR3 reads TGTGCCTGGACAGGGAGCTCCTACAATGAGCAGTTCTTC. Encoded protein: CAWTGSSYNEQFF.

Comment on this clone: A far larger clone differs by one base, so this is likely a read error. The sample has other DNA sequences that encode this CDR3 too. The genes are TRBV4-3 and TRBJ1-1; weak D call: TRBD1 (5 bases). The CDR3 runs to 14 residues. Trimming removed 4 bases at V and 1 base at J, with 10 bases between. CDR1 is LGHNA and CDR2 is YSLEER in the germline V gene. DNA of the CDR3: TGCGCCAGCAGCCTAACAGGTGGGAACACTGAAGCTTTCTTT. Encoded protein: CASSLTGGNTEAFF.

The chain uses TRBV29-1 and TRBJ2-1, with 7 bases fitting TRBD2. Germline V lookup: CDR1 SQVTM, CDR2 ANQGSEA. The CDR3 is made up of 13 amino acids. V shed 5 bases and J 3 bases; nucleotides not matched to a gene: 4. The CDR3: CSVREDFYNEQFF. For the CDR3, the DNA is TGCAGCGTTCGGGAGGACTTCTACAATGAGCAGTTCTTC.

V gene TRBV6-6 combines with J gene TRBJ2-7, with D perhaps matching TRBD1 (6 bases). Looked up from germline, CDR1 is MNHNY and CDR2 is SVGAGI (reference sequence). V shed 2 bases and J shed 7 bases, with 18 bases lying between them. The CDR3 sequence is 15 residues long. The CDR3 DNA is TGTGCCAGCAGTTACCACGTAGCCAGGGGCCTGGAGCAGTACTTC. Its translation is CASSYHVARGLEQYF.

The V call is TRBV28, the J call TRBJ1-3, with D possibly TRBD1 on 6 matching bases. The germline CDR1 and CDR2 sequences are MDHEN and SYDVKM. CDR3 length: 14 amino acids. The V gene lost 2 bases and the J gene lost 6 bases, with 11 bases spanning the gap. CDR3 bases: TGTGCCAGCAGTTTAGGACAGAGCGAAAACACCATATATTTT. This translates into CASSLGQSENTIYF.

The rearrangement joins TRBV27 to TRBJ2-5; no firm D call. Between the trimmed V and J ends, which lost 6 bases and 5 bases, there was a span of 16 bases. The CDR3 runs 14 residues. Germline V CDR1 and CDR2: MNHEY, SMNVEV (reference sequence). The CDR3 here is CASRVGLAWETQYF. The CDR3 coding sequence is TGTGCCAGCAGGGTCGGTCTGGCGTGGGAGACCCAGTACTTC.

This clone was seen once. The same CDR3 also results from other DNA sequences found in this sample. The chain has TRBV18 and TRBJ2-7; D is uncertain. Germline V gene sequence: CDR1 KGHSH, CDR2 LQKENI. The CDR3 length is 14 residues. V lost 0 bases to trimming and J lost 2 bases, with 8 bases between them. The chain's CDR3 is CASSPPPGTYEQYF. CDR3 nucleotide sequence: TGTGCCAGCTCACCACCGCCGGGTACCTACGAGCAGTACTTC.

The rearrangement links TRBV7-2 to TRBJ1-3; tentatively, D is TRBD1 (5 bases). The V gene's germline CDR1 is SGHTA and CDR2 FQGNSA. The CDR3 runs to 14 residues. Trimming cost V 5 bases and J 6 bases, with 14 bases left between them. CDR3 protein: CASSGSPGPNTIYF. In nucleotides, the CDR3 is TGTGCCAGCAGCGGGAGCCCAGGGCCAAACACCATATATTTT.

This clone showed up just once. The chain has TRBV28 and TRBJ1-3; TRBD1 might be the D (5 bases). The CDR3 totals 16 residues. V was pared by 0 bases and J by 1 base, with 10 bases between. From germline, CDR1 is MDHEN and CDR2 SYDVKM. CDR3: CASSLWGRGSGNTIYF. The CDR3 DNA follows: TGTGCCAGCAGTTTATGGGGGAGGGGATCTGGAAACACCATATATTTT.

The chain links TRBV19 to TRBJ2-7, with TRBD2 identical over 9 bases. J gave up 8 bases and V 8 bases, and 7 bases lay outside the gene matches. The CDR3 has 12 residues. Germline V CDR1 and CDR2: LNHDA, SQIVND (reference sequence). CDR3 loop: CASGLAGYKQYF. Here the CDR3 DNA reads TGTGCCAGTGGGCTAGCGGGGTACAAGCAGTACTTC.